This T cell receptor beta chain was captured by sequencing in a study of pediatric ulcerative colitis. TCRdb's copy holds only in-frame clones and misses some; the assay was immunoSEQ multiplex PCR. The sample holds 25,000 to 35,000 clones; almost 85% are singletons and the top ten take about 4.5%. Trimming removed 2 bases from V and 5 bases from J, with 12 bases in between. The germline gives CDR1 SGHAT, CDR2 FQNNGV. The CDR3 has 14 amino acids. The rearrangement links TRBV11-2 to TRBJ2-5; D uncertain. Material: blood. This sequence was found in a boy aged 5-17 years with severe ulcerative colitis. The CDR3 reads CASSLTSKQETQYF. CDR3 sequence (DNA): TGTGCCAGCAGCTTAACATCTAAGCAGGAGACCCAGTACTTC.